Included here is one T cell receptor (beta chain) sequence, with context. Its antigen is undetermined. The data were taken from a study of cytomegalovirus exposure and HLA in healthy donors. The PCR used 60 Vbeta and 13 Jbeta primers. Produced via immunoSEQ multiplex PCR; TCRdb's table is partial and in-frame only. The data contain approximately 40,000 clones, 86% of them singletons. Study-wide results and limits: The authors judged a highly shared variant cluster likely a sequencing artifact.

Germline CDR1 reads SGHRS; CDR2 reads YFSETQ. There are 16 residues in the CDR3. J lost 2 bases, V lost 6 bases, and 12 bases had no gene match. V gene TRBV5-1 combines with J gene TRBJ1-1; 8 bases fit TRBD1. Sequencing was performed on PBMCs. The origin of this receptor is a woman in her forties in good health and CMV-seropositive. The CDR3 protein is CASTHSGGRGNTEAFF. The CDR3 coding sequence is TGCGCCAGCACCCACTCAGGGGGCAGAGGAAACACTGAAGCTTTCTTT.